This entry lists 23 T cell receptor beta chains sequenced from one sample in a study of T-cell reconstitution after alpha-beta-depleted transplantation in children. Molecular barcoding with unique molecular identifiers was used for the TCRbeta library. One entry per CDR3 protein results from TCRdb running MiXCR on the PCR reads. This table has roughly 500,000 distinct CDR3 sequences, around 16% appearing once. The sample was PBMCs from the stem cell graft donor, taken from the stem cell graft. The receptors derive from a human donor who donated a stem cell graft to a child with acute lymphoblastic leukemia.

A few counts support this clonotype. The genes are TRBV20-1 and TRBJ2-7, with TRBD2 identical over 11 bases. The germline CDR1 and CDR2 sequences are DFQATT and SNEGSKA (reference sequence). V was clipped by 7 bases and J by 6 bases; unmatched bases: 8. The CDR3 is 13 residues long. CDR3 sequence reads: CSVAGGRQVEQYF. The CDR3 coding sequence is TGCAGTGTAGCGGGAGGGCGACAGGTCGAGCAGTACTTC.

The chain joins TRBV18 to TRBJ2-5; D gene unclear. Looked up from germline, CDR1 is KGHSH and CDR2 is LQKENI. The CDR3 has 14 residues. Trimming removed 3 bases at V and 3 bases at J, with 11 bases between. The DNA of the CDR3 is TGTGCCAGCTCACCCACGGACGGTAAAGAGACCCAGTACTTC. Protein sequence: CASSPTDGKETQYF.

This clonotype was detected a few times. Here the CDR3 DNA reads TGTGCCAGCAGCTTAATGGGGGGGAATGAGCAGTTCTTC. Protein product: CASSLMGGNEQFF. This rearrangement joins TRBV7-9 to TRBJ2-1; TRBD2 agrees at 7 bases. CDR1 and CDR2 from the germline V gene are SEHNR and FQNEAQ (reference sequence). J was trimmed by 7 bases and V by 2 bases; bases with no gene match: 2. This CDR3 spans 13 amino acids.

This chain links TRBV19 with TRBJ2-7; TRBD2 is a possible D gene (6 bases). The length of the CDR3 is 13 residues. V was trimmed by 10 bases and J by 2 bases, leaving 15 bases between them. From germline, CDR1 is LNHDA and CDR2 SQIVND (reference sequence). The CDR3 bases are TGTGCCACCACCGGGAGCAGTACCTACGAGCAGTACTTC. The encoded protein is CATTGSSTYEQYF.

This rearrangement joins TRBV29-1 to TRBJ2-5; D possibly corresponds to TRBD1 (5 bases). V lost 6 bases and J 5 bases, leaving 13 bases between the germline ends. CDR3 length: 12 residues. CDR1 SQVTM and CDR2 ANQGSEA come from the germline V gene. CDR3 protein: CSVAQGRETQYF. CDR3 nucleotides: TGCAGCGTCGCCCAGGGTCGGGAGACCCAGTACTTC. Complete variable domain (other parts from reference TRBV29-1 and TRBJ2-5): SAVISQKPSRDICQRGTSLTIQCQVDSQVTMMFWYRQQPGQSLTLIATANQGSEATYESGFVIDKFPISRPNLTFSTLTVSNMSPEDSSIYLCSVAQGRETQYFGPGTRLLVL.

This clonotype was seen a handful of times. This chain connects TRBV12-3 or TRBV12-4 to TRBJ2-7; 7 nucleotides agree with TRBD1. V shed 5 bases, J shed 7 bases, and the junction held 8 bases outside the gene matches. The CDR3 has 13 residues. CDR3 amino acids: CASSPTGLWEQYF. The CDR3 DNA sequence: TGTGCCAGCAGTCCGACAGGGCTCTGGGAGCAGTACTTC.

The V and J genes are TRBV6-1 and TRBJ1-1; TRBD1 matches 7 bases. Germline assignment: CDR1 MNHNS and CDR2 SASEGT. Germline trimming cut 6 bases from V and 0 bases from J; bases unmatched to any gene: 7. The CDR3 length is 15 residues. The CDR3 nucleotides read TGTGCCAGCAGAAACAGGGGCATTATGAACACTGAAGCTTTCTTT. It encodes CASRNRGIMNTEAFF.

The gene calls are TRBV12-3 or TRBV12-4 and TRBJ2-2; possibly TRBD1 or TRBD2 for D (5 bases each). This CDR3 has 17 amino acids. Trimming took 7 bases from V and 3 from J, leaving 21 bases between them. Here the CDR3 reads CASTTGRDLYYTGELFF. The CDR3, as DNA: TGTGCCAGCACCACTGGTCGGGACCTCTACTACACCGGGGAGCTGTTTTTT.

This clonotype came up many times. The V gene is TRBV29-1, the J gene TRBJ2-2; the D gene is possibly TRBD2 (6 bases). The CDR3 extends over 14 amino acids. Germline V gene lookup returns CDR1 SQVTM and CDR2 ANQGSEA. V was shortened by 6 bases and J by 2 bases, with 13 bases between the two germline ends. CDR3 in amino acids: CSVYGEANTGELFF. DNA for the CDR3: TGCAGCGTCTACGGGGAGGCCAACACCGGGGAGCTGTTTTTT.

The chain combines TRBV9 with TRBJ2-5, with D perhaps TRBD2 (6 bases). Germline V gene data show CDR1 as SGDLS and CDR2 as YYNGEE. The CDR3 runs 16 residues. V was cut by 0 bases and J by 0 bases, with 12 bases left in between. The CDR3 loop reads CASSVGVAAYQETQYF. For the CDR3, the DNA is TGTGCCAGCAGCGTAGGAGTAGCGGCGTACCAAGAGACCCAGTACTTC.

In nucleotides, the CDR3 is TGTGCCAGCACCGATAGCGGCAATGAGCAGTTCTTC. Translated: CASTDSGNEQFF. The chain is built from TRBV6-6 and TRBJ2-1; D may be TRBD2 (6 bases). The V gene lost 7 bases and the J gene lost 6 bases, with 10 bases spanning the gap. Germline assignment: CDR1 MNHNY and CDR2 SVGAGI (reference sequence). This CDR3 spans 12 amino acids.

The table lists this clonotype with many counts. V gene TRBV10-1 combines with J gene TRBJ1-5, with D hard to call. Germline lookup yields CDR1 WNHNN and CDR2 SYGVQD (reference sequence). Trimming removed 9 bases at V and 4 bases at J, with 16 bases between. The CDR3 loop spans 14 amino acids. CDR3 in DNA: TGCGCCAGAAGGGCCGGTTCGAGGAATCAGCCCCAGCATTTT. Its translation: CARRAGSRNQPQHF.

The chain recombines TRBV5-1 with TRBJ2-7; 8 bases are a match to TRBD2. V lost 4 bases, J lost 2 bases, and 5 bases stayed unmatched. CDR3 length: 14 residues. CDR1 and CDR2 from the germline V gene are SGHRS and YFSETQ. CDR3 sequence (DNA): TGCGCCAGCAGCGACGGGACTAGTACCTACGAGCAGTACTTC. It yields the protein CASSDGTSTYEQYF.

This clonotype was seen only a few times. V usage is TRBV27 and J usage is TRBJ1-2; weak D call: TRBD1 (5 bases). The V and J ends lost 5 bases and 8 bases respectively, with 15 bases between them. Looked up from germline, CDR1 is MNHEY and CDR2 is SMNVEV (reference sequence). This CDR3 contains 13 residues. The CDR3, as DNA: TGTGCCAGCAGTCCGGGAACAGGAGGCGGCTACACCTTC. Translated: CASSPGTGGGYTF.

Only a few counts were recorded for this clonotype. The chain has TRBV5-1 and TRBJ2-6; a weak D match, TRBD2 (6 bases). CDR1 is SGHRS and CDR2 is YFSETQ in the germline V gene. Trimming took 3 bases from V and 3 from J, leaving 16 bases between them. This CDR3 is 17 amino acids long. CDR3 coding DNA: TGCGCCAGCAGCTCCCGGAGGGGCGGAGGTGGGGCCAACGTCCTGACTTTC. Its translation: CASSSRRGGGGANVLTF.

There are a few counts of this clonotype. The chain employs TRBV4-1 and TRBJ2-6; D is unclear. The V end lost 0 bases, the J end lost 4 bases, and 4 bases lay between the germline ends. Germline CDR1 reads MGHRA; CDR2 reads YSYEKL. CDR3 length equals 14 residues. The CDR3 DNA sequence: TGCGCCAGCAGCCAAGATAGCGGGGCCAACGTCCTGACTTTC. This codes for CASSQDSGANVLTF.

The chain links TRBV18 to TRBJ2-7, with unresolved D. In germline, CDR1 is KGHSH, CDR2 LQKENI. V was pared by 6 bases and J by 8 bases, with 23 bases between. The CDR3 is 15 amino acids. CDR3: CASSPSGMALGKQYF. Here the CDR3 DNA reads TGTGCCAGCTCTCCGTCCGGTATGGCGCTCGGAAAGCAGTACTTC. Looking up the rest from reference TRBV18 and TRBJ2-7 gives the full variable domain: NAGVMQNPRHLVRRRGQEARLRCSPMKGHSHVYWYRQLPEEGLKFMVYLQKENIIDESGMPKERFSAEFPKEGPSILRIQQVVRGDSAAYFCASSPSGMALGKQYFGPGTRLTVT.

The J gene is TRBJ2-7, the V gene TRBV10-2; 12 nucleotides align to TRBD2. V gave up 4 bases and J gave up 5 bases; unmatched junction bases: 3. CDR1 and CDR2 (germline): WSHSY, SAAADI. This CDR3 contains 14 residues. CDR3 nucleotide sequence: TGCGCCAGCAGTGGACTAGCGGGAGCCCACGAGCAGTACTTC. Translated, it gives CASSGLAGAHEQYF.

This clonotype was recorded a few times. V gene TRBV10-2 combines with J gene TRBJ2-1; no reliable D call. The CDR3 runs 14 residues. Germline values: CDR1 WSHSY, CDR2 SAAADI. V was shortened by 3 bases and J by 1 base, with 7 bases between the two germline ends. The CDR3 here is CASSDLGSYNEQFF. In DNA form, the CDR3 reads TGCGCCAGCAGTGACCTAGGTTCCTACAATGAGCAGTTCTTC.

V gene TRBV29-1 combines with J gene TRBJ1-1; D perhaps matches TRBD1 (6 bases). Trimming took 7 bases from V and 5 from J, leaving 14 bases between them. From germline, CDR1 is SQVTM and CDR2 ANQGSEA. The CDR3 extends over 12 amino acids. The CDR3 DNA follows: TGCAGCGCCACCCGTCAGGGGACTGAAGCTTTCTTT. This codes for CSATRQGTEAFF.

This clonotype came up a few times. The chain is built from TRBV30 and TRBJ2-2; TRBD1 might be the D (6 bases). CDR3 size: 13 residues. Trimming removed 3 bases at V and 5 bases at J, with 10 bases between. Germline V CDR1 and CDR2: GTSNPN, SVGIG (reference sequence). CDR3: CAWRKGVTGELFF. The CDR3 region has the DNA TGTGCCTGGAGGAAGGGGGTTACCGGGGAGCTGTTTTTT. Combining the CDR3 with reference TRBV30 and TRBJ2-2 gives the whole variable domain SQTIHQWPATLVQPVGSPLSLECTVEGTSNPNLYWYRQAAGRGLQLLFYSVGIGQISSEVPQNLSASRPQDRQFILSSKKLLLSDSGFYLCAWRKGVTGELFFGEGSRLTVL.

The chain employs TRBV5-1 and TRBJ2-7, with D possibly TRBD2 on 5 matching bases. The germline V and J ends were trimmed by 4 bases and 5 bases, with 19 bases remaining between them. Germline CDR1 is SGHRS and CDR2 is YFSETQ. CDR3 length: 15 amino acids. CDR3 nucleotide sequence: TGCGCCAGCAGCCTCTGGACTTCGCCCGTCAACGAGCAGTACTTC. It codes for CASSLWTSPVNEQYF.

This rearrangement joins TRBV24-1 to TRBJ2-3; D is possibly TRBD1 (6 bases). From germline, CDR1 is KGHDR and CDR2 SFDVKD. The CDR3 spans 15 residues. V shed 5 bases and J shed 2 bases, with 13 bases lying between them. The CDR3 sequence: CATSGGHTFTDTQYF. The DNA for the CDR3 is TGTGCCACCAGTGGGGGACATACTTTCACAGATACGCAGTATTTT.